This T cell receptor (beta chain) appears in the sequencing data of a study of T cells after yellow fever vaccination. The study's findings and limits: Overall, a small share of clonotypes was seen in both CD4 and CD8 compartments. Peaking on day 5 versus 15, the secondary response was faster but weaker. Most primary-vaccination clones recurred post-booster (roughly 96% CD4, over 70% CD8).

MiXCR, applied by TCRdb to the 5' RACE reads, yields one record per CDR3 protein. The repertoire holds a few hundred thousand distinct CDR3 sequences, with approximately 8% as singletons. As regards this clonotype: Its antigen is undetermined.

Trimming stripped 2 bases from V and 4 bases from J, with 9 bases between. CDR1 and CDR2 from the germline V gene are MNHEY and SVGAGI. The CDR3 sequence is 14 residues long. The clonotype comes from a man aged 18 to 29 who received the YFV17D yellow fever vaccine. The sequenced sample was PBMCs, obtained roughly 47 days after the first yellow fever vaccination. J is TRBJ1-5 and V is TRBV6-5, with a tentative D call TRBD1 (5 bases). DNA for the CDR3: TGTGCCAGCAGTTACGGGGGGATTAATCAGCCCCAGCATTTT. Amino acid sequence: CASSYGGINQPQHF.